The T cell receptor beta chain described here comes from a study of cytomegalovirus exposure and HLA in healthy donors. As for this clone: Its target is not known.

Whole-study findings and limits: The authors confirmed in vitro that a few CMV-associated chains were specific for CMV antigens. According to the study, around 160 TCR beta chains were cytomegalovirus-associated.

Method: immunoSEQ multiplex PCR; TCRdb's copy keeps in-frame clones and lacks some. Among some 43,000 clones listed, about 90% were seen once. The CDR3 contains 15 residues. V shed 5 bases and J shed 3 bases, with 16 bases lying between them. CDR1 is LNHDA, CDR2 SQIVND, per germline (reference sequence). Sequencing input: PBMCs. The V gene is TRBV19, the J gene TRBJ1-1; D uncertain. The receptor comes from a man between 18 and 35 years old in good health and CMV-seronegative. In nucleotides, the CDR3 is TGTGCCAGTAGTCCTCCGGGAGGGAGGGACACTGAAGCTTTCTTT. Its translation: CASSPPGGRDTEAFF.